This paragraph covers one T cell receptor beta chain sequence. The time point denotes: cycle 4 day 1 (C4D1), after five to seven weeks of nivolumab. After autologous stem cell transplantation all patients relapsed, and prior brentuximab vedotin exposure differed between cohorts. These data belong to a study of PD-1 blockade in classical Hodgkin lymphoma. Assay used: immunoSEQ multiplex PCR; TCRdb lists only in-frame clones, some missing. The repertoire holds roughly 50,000 clones, with 85% to 90% as singletons. Germline CDR1 and CDR2: SGDLS and YYNGEE. The CDR3 loop spans 16 amino acids. V lost 0 bases and J 3 bases, leaving 14 bases between the germline ends.

Sample: peripheral blood mononuclear cells (PBMCs), taken before the fourth cycle of nivolumab. The V call is TRBV9, the J call TRBJ2-3, with D hard to call. This TCR was recovered from a human donor with classical Hodgkin lymphoma. The CDR3 coding sequence is TGTGCCAGCAGCGTAGTGCCGGGTGGACGGACAGATACGCAGTATTTT. Protein: CASSVVPGGRTDTQYF.